A single sample gave rise to the 28 T cell receptor beta chains below, sequenced in a study of blood T cell repertoires in COVID-19. Using immunoSEQ multiplex PCR, the repertoire was profiled, and TCRdb retains in-frame clones only, with some absent. This table has a few hundred thousand clones, 82% appearing once. The specimen sequenced was peripheral blood. The receptors stem from an elderly woman with acute or convalescent COVID-19.

The chain links TRBV7-2 to TRBJ2-3; TRBD2 agrees at 11 bases. CDR1 is SGHTA and CDR2 is FQGNSA in the germline V gene. V trimming: 9 bases; J trimming: 11 bases; junction bases outside the gene matches: 10. The CDR3 has 13 amino acids. This chain's CDR3 is CASGLAGETKQYF. The CDR3 DNA follows: TGTGCCAGTGGACTAGCGGGCGAAACCAAGCAGTATTTT. Looking up the rest from reference TRBV7-2 and TRBJ2-3 gives the full variable domain: GAGVSQSPSNKVTEKGKDVELRCDPISGHTALYWYRQSLGQGLEFLIYFQGNSAPDKSGLPSDRFSAERTGGSVSTLTIQRTQQEDSAVYLCASGLAGETKQYFGPGTRLTVL.

The chain links TRBV4-2 to TRBJ1-4, with D tentatively TRBD1 (6 bases). The CDR3 loop spans 16 amino acids. CDR1 and CDR2 from the germline V gene are LGHNA and YNFKEQ. Trimming shortened V by 0 bases and J by 3 bases, and 11 bases separated the two germline ends. The CDR3 spells CASSQDFPGANEKLFF. Here the CDR3 DNA reads TGTGCCAGCAGCCAAGATTTCCCAGGGGCTAATGAAAAACTGTTTTTT.

The chain recombines TRBV7-2 with TRBJ1-1; D uncertain. The length of the CDR3 is 15 residues. Germline V gene sequence: CDR1 SGHTA, CDR2 FQGNSA. Trimming cost V 1 base and J 0 bases, with 9 bases left between them. DNA of the CDR3: TGTGCCAGCAGCTTAGATGTACAGTTGAACACTGAAGCTTTCTTT. Encoded protein: CASSLDVQLNTEAFF.

V and J are TRBV7-2 and TRBJ1-6, with D hard to call. From germline, CDR1 is SGHTA and CDR2 FQGNSA. V was cut by 4 bases and J by 3 bases, with 10 bases left in between. The CDR3 has 15 amino acids. The CDR3 DNA sequence: TGTGCCAGCAGCTCGAGCGTGGTCTATAATTCACCCCTCCACTTT. This encodes CASSSSVVYNSPLHF.

V and J are TRBV6-6 and TRBJ1-4; D gene ambiguous. CDR1 and CDR2 from the germline V gene are MNHNY and SVGAGI (reference sequence). The CDR3 sequence is 15 residues long. The V end lost 0 bases, the J end lost 6 bases, and 11 bases lay between the germline ends. CDR3 protein: CASSYSRGLDEKLFF. DNA for the CDR3: TGTGCCAGCAGTTACTCCCGAGGGCTTGATGAAAAACTGTTTTTT.

V is TRBV28 and J is TRBJ1-1; the D is unclear. The CDR3 runs to 15 residues. The V end was cut by 4 bases, the J end by 0 bases, with 12 bases between. CDR1 MDHEN and CDR2 SYDVKM come from the germline V gene. The CDR3 spells CASSSPTYLNTEAFF. The CDR3 nucleotides read TGTGCCAGCAGTTCCCCGACATATTTGAACACTGAAGCTTTCTTT.

This clone was detected once. This chain links TRBV3-1 (or the pseudogene TRBV3-2) with TRBJ1-1; D remains ambiguous. Germline CDR1 is LGHDT and CDR2 is YNNKEL (reference sequence). This CDR3 is 12 amino acids long. Deletions cut 4 bases from V and 11 bases from J, with 14 bases between. This CDR3 is CASSLAEGEAFF. DNA of the CDR3: TGTGCCAGCAGCCTGGCGGAGGGCGAGGCTTTCTTT.

The DNA of the CDR3 is TGTGCCAGTAGTCCTACGGGACTCATCTTTTCACCCCTCCACTTT. Translated, it gives CASSPTGLIFSPLHF. The rearrangement uses TRBV19 and TRBJ1-6, with D possibly matching TRBD1 (5 bases). This CDR3 is 15 amino acids long. The germline gives CDR1 LNHDA, CDR2 SQIVND (reference sequence). V lost 5 bases to trimming and J lost 9 bases, with 17 bases between them.

This clone was found a few times. J is TRBJ2-7 and V is TRBV24-1; D is ambiguous. Germline loops: CDR1 KGHDR, CDR2 SFDVKD. The CDR3 extends over 13 amino acids. V lost 4 bases, J lost 6 bases, and 12 bases lay in between. The CDR3 nucleotides read TGTGCCACCAGTGACACCCGTACGGGCGAGCAGTACTTC. It codes for CATSDTRTGEQYF.

There are a few counts of this clone. The J gene is TRBJ2-1, the V gene TRBV5-4; 8 bases line up with TRBD2. From germline, CDR1 is SGHNT and CDR2 YYREEE (reference sequence). The CDR3 length is 17 residues. J gave up 1 base and V 1 base, and 7 bases lay outside the gene matches. The CDR3: CASSLPKGLASYNEQFF. The CDR3 DNA reads TGTGCCAGCAGCTTGCCAAAAGGACTAGCTTCCTACAATGAGCAGTTCTTC.

The sample holds one count of this clone. The V call is TRBV9, the J call TRBJ1-4, with D possibly being TRBD1 (5 bases). The V and J ends lost 4 bases and 4 bases respectively, with 14 bases between them. Germline CDR1 is SGDLS and CDR2 is YYNGEE. The CDR3 has 15 residues. The CDR3 here is CASSPGTGGNEKLFF. Written as DNA, the CDR3 is TGTGCCAGCAGCCCCGGGACGGGAGGTAATGAAAAACTGTTTTTT.

The chain is built from TRBV2 and TRBJ1-1, with D uncertain. V was trimmed by 3 bases and J by 5 bases, leaving 16 bases between them. Germline CDR1 is SNHLY and CDR2 is FYNNEI. The CDR3 covers 15 residues. The CDR3 reads CASSDFPAASTEAFF. CDR3 coding DNA: TGTGCCAGCAGTGATTTCCCAGCGGCATCAACTGAAGCTTTCTTT. The full variable domain, rest sourced from reference TRBV2 and TRBJ1-1, is EPEVTQTPSHQVTQMGQEVILRCVPISNHLYFYWYRQILGQKVEFLVSFYNNEISEKSEIFDDQFSVERPDGSNFTLKIRSTKLEDSAMYFCASSDFPAASTEAFFGQGTRLTVV.

The rearrangement links TRBV9 to TRBJ1-3; possible D gene TRBD1, 5 bases. CDR1 is SGDLS, CDR2 YYNGEE, per germline. V dropped 0 bases and J dropped 4 bases, with 8 bases sitting between them. This CDR3 contains 14 residues. CDR3: CASSVGQSGNTIYF. The DNA of the CDR3 is TGTGCCAGCAGCGTAGGACAGTCCGGAAACACCATATATTTT.

The J gene is TRBJ2-5, the V gene TRBV5-8; 8 nucleotides match TRBD1. J lost 2 bases, V lost 2 bases, and 11 bases had no gene match. This CDR3 is built from 17 residues. Germline V lookup: CDR1 SGHTS, CDR2 YDEGEE. The CDR3 protein is CASSLDRGLALQETQYF. CDR3 DNA sequence: TGTGCCAGCAGCTTAGACAGGGGTTTGGCTCTACAAGAGACCCAGTACTTC.

The J gene is TRBJ2-2, the V gene TRBV19; TRBD2 matches at 10 bases. With 8 bases clipped from V and 1 base from J, the junction kept 7 bases outside the gene matches. The V gene's germline CDR1 is LNHDA and CDR2 SQIVND (reference sequence). The CDR3 totals 16 residues. DNA for the CDR3: TGTGCCAGTCTCGGACTAGCGGCGGAGAACACCGGGGAGCTGTTTTTT. Amino acids: CASLGLAAENTGELFF.

This clone appeared once. The V gene is TRBV30, the J gene TRBJ1-2, with D unclear. Per the germline V gene, CDR1 is GTSNPN and CDR2 is SVGIG (reference sequence). CDR3 length: 13 amino acids. Trimming left V 6 bases short and J 4 bases short, with 15 bases between. In nucleotides, the CDR3 is TGTGCCTGTGCCTCATTTCGGGTCTATGGCTACACCTTC. Amino acids: CACASFRVYGYTF.

The J gene is TRBJ2-3, the V gene TRBV3-1 (or the pseudogene TRBV3-2), with 11 bases aligning to TRBD2. This CDR3 comprises 19 residues. V shed 1 base and J 8 bases; nucleotides not matched to a gene: 17. The V gene's germline CDR1 is LGHDT and CDR2 YNNKEL (reference sequence). CDR3 nucleotide sequence: TGTGCCAGCAGCCAAGTCCCTGGGAGTAGCGGGGGGGCGGGGCTTACGCAGTATTTT. Its translation: CASSQVPGSSGGAGLTQYF.

V usage is TRBV6-5 and J usage is TRBJ1-1; D is possibly TRBD1 (6 bases). Germline CDR1 MNHEY, CDR2 SVGAGI. V shed 7 bases and J shed 0 bases, with 15 bases lying between them. This CDR3 spans 15 amino acids. This chain's CDR3 is CASTPLGALNTEAFF. The CDR3 coding sequence is TGTGCCAGCACCCCCCTGGGGGCCTTGAACACTGAAGCTTTCTTT.

The chain uses TRBV11-3 and TRBJ2-7; TRBD1 is a possible D gene (6 bases). The germline gives CDR1 SGHNT, CDR2 YENEEA. Trimming took 4 bases from V and 3 from J, leaving 13 bases between them. There are 14 residues in the CDR3. CDR3 sequence: CASSSWGQSYEQYF. The CDR3 bases are TGTGCCAGCAGCTCCTGGGGACAAAGCTACGAGCAGTACTTC.

The gene calls are TRBV18 and TRBJ1-2; possibly TRBD1 for D (5 bases). Between the trimmed V and J ends, which lost 2 bases and 0 bases, there was a span of 13 bases. CDR1 KGHSH and CDR2 LQKENI come from the germline V gene. The CDR3 runs to 16 residues. In DNA, the CDR3 is TGTGCCAGCTCACCAGGAAGGGGCGCCGCTAACTATGGCTACACCTTC. This encodes CASSPGRGAANYGYTF.

CDR3 sequence (DNA): TGTGCCAGCAGTGATAAGCGGGGGTGGGGAGATACGCAGTATTTT. Its translation: CASSDKRGWGDTQYF. The chain has TRBV2 and TRBJ2-3, with 8 bases that match TRBD2. CDR3 length equals 15 residues. The germline V gene encodes CDR1 SNHLY and CDR2 FYNNEI. The J segment lost 5 bases and the V segment lost 3 bases, leaving 7 bases of the junction unmatched.

The chain has TRBV4-1 and TRBJ1-2; no definite D call. V dropped 0 bases and J dropped 4 bases, with 6 bases sitting between them. CDR3 length equals 13 residues. Germline assignment: CDR1 MGHRA and CDR2 YSYEKL. The CDR3 DNA sequence: TGCGCCAGCAGCCAAGAGGCTTCCTATGGCTACACCTTC. Protein: CASSQEASYGYTF.

The chain has TRBV9 and TRBJ2-3; tentatively, D is TRBD2 (6 bases). From germline, CDR1 is SGDLS and CDR2 YYNGEE. CDR3 length: 14 residues. Trimming removed 4 bases at V and 6 bases at J, with 15 bases between. CDR3 amino acids: CASSFRDFPDTQYF. CDR3 coding DNA: TGTGCCAGCAGCTTCCGGGACTTTCCGGATACGCAGTATTTT.

This chain links TRBV19 with TRBJ1-3; TRBD1 aligns across 7 bases. CDR1 and CDR2 from the germline V gene are LNHDA and SQIVND (reference sequence). Germline trimming cut 3 bases from V and 4 bases from J; bases unmatched to any gene: 9. The CDR3 is made up of 16 amino acids. CDR3 in amino acids: CASSILVRGKGNTIYF. CDR3 nucleotides: TGTGCCAGTAGTATCCTCGTCAGGGGGAAAGGAAACACCATATATTTT.

This chain connects TRBV3-1 (or the pseudogene TRBV3-2) to TRBJ1-2; D is unclear. V lost 5 bases and J 2 bases, leaving 9 bases between the germline ends. Germline lookup yields CDR1 LGHDT and CDR2 YNNKEL (reference sequence). The CDR3 runs to 13 residues. CDR3 DNA: TGTGCCAGCAGCTCCACAGAGAACTATGGCTACACCTTC. Residues: CASSSTENYGYTF.

The rearrangement links TRBV6-5 to TRBJ2-7, with D possibly being TRBD2 (6 bases). The CDR3 covers 13 residues. The ends were cut back, 6 bases at V and 3 bases at J, with 12 bases in the middle. Germline V gives CDR1 MNHEY, CDR2 SVGAGI. The chain's CDR3 is CASREGMGYEQYF. The CDR3, as DNA: TGTGCCAGCAGGGAGGGAATGGGCTACGAGCAGTACTTC.

This clone ranks as large. CDR3 nucleotide sequence: TGTGCCAGCAACAAACAGGGTGGTTCTTATAATTCACCCCTCCACTTT. It translates to CASNKQGGSYNSPLHF. V is TRBV7-2 and J is TRBJ1-6, with TRBD1 as a possible D gene (6 bases). The CDR3 loop spans 16 amino acids. Germline CDR1 and CDR2: SGHTA and FQGNSA. Trimming removed 7 bases from V and 4 bases from J, with 17 bases in between.

The V call is TRBV3-1 (or the pseudogene TRBV3-2), the J call TRBJ1-6; 9 bases agree with TRBD1. Germline V gives CDR1 LGHDT, CDR2 YNNKEL (reference sequence). The CDR3 is 16 amino acids. V gave up 6 bases and J gave up 6 bases; unmatched junction bases: 9. The CDR3 loop is CASRQQGAGSNSPLHF. The CDR3 nucleotides read TGTGCCAGCAGACAACAGGGGGCAGGGAGTAATTCACCCCTCCACTTT.